The 9 T cell receptor beta chains presented below share a single source sample, sequenced in a study of blood T cell repertoires in COVID-19. The data were produced by immunoSEQ multiplex PCR, yet TCRdb's version contains in-frame clones alone and is incomplete. The table has under 200,000 clones, 75% to 85% seen once. The material sequenced was peripheral blood. These receptors all come from an older woman with COVID-19, enrolled during active disease.

The chain is built from TRBV21-1 and TRBJ1-6; the table's D call, TRBD1, has no DNA check behind it. TRBV21-1 is tagged as a pseudogene. This CDR3 region has 15 residues. The CDR3 here is CASSKVSSYNSPLHF. CDR3 DNA sequence: TGTGCCAGCAGCAAAGTCAGTTCCTATAATTCACCCCTCCACTTT.

This clone has a single count. This rearrangement joins TRBV2 to TRBJ1-5; 7 nucleotides match TRBD1. The junction had 5 bases not matched to a gene; V was cut back by 4 bases and J by 2 bases. Germline V gives CDR1 SNHLY, CDR2 FYNNEI. There are 15 residues in the CDR3. CDR3 region: CASSGDRGGNQPQHF. Here the CDR3 DNA reads TGTGCCAGCAGTGGGGACAGAGGAGGCAATCAGCCCCAGCATTTT.

V usage is TRBV10-1 and J usage is TRBJ2-7, with 7 bases matching TRBD1. This CDR3 has 14 amino acids. With 5 bases clipped from V and 5 bases from J, the junction kept 9 bases outside the gene matches. Germline CDR1 is WNHNN and CDR2 is SYGVQD (reference sequence). The CDR3 loop reads CASSKETGIHEQYV. CDR3 sequence (DNA): TGCGCCAGCAGTAAGGAGACAGGGATCCACGAGCAGTACGTC.

The J gene is TRBJ1-1, the V gene TRBV6-4; D perhaps matches TRBD1 (6 bases). This CDR3 has 11 residues. Trimming took 2 bases from V and 11 from J, leaving 9 bases between them. The germline gives CDR1 MRHNA, CDR2 SNTAGT. For the CDR3, the DNA is TGTGCCAGCAGTGACGGGGGGGCCGCTTTCTTT. Encoded protein: CASSDGGAAFF.

In this sample, this clone turned up once. The chain carries TRBV7-2 and TRBJ1-4, with 8 bases lining up with TRBD1. Germline loops: CDR1 SGHTA, CDR2 FQGNSA. The CDR3 consists of 15 residues. Trimming cost V 2 bases and J 8 bases; bases outside gene matches: 7. The DNA of the CDR3 is TGTGCCAGCAGCTTAAGCTCTACAGGGGGGGAAAAACTGTTTTTT. Translated, it gives CASSLSSTGGEKLFF.

The CDR3 DNA is TGTGCCAGCAGCTCCCGTTCAGGGGCAGAATTCACCGGGGAGCTGTTTTTT. Translation: CASSSRSGAEFTGELFF. The chain recombines TRBV13 with TRBJ2-2; D is possibly TRBD1 (6 bases). The germline V and J ends were trimmed by 4 bases and 4 bases, with 19 bases remaining between them. Germline V gene sequence: CDR1 PRHDT, CDR2 FYEKMQ (reference sequence). The CDR3 contains 17 residues.

This chain joins TRBV27 and TRBJ2-5; 10 nucleotides align to TRBD2. Germline CDR1 MNHEY, CDR2 SMNVEV (reference sequence). The CDR3 contains 15 residues. Trimming at V came to 5 bases and at J to 2 bases, leaving 5 bases not matched to a gene. CDR3 region: CASSPAGGLQETQYF. In DNA form, the CDR3 reads TGTGCCAGCAGTCCAGCGGGGGGGTTGCAAGAGACCCAGTACTTC.

This chain joins TRBV7-2 and TRBJ1-2; tentative D call: TRBD1 (6 bases). The length of the CDR3 is 15 residues. The V end lost 5 bases, the J end lost 0 bases, and 13 bases lay between the germline ends. Germline V lookup: CDR1 SGHTA, CDR2 FQGNSA. Written as DNA, the CDR3 is TGTGCCAGCAGCCAGGGAGGGGGAGCTAACTATGGCTACACCTTC. This codes for CASSQGGGANYGYTF. The whole variable domain, remainder taken from reference TRBV7-2 and TRBJ1-2, is GAGVSQSPSNKVTEKGKDVELRCDPISGHTALYWYRQSLGQGLEFLIYFQGNSAPDKSGLPSDRFSAERTGGSVSTLTIQRTQQEDSAVYLCASSQGGGANYGYTFGSGTRLTVV.

This chain uses TRBV15 with TRBJ2-5, with D possibly TRBD2 on 6 matching bases. The V end lost 0 bases, the J end lost 2 bases, and 16 bases lay between the germline ends. Germline V gene data show CDR1 as LNHNV and CDR2 as YYDKDF (reference sequence). This CDR3 contains 17 residues. The CDR3 DNA sequence: TGTGCCACCAGCAGAGATCCCCCCGGGACTTTACAAGAGACCCAGTACTTC. It codes for CATSRDPPGTLQETQYF. Looking up the rest from reference TRBV15 and TRBJ2-5 gives the full variable domain: DAMVIQNPRYQVTQFGKPVTLSCSQTLNHNVMYWYQQKSSQAPKLLFHYYDKDFNNEADTPDNFQSRRPNTSFCFLDIRSPGLGDTAMYLCATSRDPPGTLQETQYFGPGTRLLVL.